Each of the 21 T cell receptor beta chains below was sequenced from the same sample in a study of vaccination effects on CD4 cells after COVID-19. Clones were read by immunoSEQ multiplex PCR, and TCRdb kept only the in-frame ones, dropping some. The sample lists 50,000 to 65,000 clones, about four fifths occurring once. Antigens for these TCRs are unknown. Pools of viral peptides were used by the ViraFEST assay to expand antigen-specific CD4+ T cells ahead of sequencing. Researchers isolated CD4+ T cells once less than twelve days of culture had elapsed. The healthy vaccine recipients, who had no prior SARS-CoV-2 infection, showed negative nucleocapsid antibodies. Specimen: CD4+ T cells from PBMCs cultured with HCoV-OC43 spike peptides, collected before COVID-19 vaccination. Subset meaning: HCoV-OC43 spike overlapping peptide pool stimulation. These receptors were taken from a human donor who received a COVID-19 vaccine.

The J gene is TRBJ2-3, the V gene TRBV6-1; D unclear. V gave up 2 bases and J gave up 10 bases, with 10 bases separating them. CDR3 size: 12 residues. Germline V lookup: CDR1 MNHNS, CDR2 SASEGT. CDR3 in amino acids: CASSEYYGPQYF. In DNA form, the CDR3 reads TGTGCCAGCAGTGAATACTACGGGCCGCAGTATTTT.

The CDR3 spells CASSFPSQGDYGYTF. The CDR3 DNA sequence: TGTGCCAGCAGCTTTCCTTCACAGGGCGACTATGGCTACACCTTC. The genes are TRBV5-8 and TRBJ1-2; D possibly corresponds to TRBD1 (6 bases). V was cut by 2 bases and J by 3 bases, with 14 bases left in between. Germline V gene lookup returns CDR1 SGHTS and CDR2 YDEGEE. The CDR3 runs to 15 residues.

The V and J genes are TRBV28 and TRBJ1-2, with unresolved D. V lost 10 bases, J lost 4 bases, and 16 bases lay in between. This CDR3 is 13 amino acids long. Germline values: CDR1 MDHEN, CDR2 SYDVKM. DNA for the CDR3: TGTGCCACCCTTCCCGGGTATCGCTATGGCTACACCTTC. Protein: CATLPGYRYGYTF.

This sequence joins TRBV30 and TRBJ1-1; 9 bases fit TRBD1. There are 14 residues in the CDR3. V was clipped by 6 bases and J by 3 bases; unmatched bases: 8. Germline lookup yields CDR1 GTSNPN and CDR2 SVGIG (reference sequence). DNA of the CDR3: TGTGCCTGTGCGCCGGGACAGGGCTACACTGAAGCTTTCTTT. This encodes CACAPGQGYTEAFF.

The chain recombines TRBV7-6 with TRBJ2-2; TRBD1 agrees at 10 bases. The V and J ends lost 4 bases and 7 bases, in that order; junction bases with no gene match: 9. Germline CDR1 is SGHVS and CDR2 is FNYEAQ. This CDR3 contains 16 residues. The CDR3, as DNA: TGTGCCAGCAGCTCCCCGGGACAGGGGATGGGCGGGGAGCTGTTTTTT. Amino acids: CASSSPGQGMGGELFF.

The rearrangement uses TRBV18 and TRBJ2-3; 12 bases match TRBD2. Germline-derived CDR1 and CDR2 are KGHSH and LQKENI. The CDR3 runs 15 residues. J lost 5 bases, V lost 1 base, and 1 base had no gene match. This CDR3 reads CASSPQLAGGDTQYF. In DNA form, the CDR3 reads TGTGCCAGCTCACCACAACTAGCGGGGGGAGATACGCAGTATTTT.

The chain uses TRBV19 and TRBJ2-1, with a tentative D call TRBD2 (6 bases). Germline assignment: CDR1 LNHDA and CDR2 SQIVND (reference sequence). Trimming removed 4 bases from V and 2 bases from J, with 15 bases in between. This CDR3 spans 16 amino acids. The CDR3, as DNA: TGTGCCAGTAGTAGGGACTCGGGGTTTCCCTACAATGAGCAGTTCTTC. Protein sequence: CASSRDSGFPYNEQFF.

The chain links TRBV19 to TRBJ2-5; 9 nucleotides agree with TRBD1. Germline CDR1 and CDR2: LNHDA and SQIVND (reference sequence). This CDR3 has 15 amino acids. Trimming cost V 5 bases and J 1 base; bases outside gene matches: 5. CDR3 coding DNA: TGTGCCAGTAGTGACAGGGGGTCCTTCCAAGAGACCCAGTACTTC. It translates to CASSDRGSFQETQYF.

The chain is built from TRBV6-2 or TRBV6-3 and TRBJ2-1; 8 positions agree with TRBD2. The CDR3 extends over 15 amino acids. With V trimmed by 6 bases and J by 10 bases, 14 bases remained unmatched. CDR1 and CDR2 from the germline V gene are MNHEY and SVGEGT. This chain's CDR3 is CASSLTRSGGGEQFF. The CDR3 region has the DNA TGTGCCAGCAGCCTAACTCGAAGCGGGGGTGGCGAGCAGTTCTTC.

This chain uses TRBV5-5 with TRBJ2-7; 13 nucleotides match TRBD2. With V trimmed by 4 bases and J by 4 bases, 5 bases remained unmatched. The germline CDR1 and CDR2 sequences are SGHKS and YYEKEE (reference sequence). The CDR3 sequence is 15 residues long. Written as DNA, the CDR3 is TGTGCCAGCAGCGGGGGACTAGCGGGGTTATACGAGCAGTACGTC. It encodes CASSGGLAGLYEQYV.

This chain joins TRBV6-5 and TRBJ1-2; D unclear. This CDR3 has 13 residues. The germline V gene encodes CDR1 MNHEY and CDR2 SVGAGI. The V end lost 6 bases, the J end lost 2 bases, and 10 bases lay between the germline ends. The CDR3 DNA follows: TGTGCCAGCAGCCGGGATGTGAACTATGGCTACACCTTC. Its protein product is CASSRDVNYGYTF.

The chain employs TRBV9 and TRBJ1-1; maybe TRBD1 (6 bases). Germline CDR1 is SGDLS and CDR2 is YYNGEE. The V gene lost 4 bases and the J gene lost 5 bases, with 15 bases spanning the gap. The length of the CDR3 is 14 residues. CDR3 protein: CASSPHRAGTEAFF. DNA of the CDR3: TGTGCCAGCAGCCCCCACAGGGCGGGGACTGAAGCTTTCTTT.

The chain is built from TRBV30 and TRBJ2-5; 8 bases are shared with TRBD2. The V gene's germline CDR1 is GTSNPN and CDR2 SVGIG (reference sequence). With 0 bases clipped from V and 4 bases from J, the junction kept 7 bases outside the gene matches. The length of the CDR3 is 15 residues. The CDR3 DNA reads TGTGCCTGGAGTGTATCGCGGGGGGCACGAGAGACCCAGTACTTC. Its translation: CAWSVSRGARETQYF.

The CDR3 spells CASRVGQGIIDTQYF. The DNA for the CDR3 is TGTGCCAGCAGGGTGGGACAGGGGATCATAGATACGCAGTATTTT. The chain is built from TRBV5-8 and TRBJ2-3; 10 nucleotides align to TRBD1. This CDR3 has 15 residues. The ends lost 5 bases at V and 5 bases at J; junction bases unmatched: 8. Germline V gene sequence: CDR1 SGHTS, CDR2 YDEGEE.

The rearrangement links TRBV20-1 to TRBJ1-4; D is unclear. This CDR3 contains 14 residues. V was cut by 3 bases and J by 0 bases, with 8 bases left in between. Germline CDR1 is DFQATT and CDR2 is SNEGSKA (reference sequence). CDR3: CSASVPPTNEKLFF. The CDR3, as DNA: TGCAGTGCTAGTGTTCCCCCAACTAATGAAAAACTGTTTTTT.

The CDR3 loop is CASTFSRSSYNEQFF. As DNA, the CDR3 is TGTGCCAGCACCTTTAGCCGTAGCTCCTACAATGAGCAGTTCTTC. The chain carries TRBV27 and TRBJ2-1, with D unresolved. Trimming left V 7 bases short and J 0 bases short, with 13 bases between. Germline CDR1 and CDR2: MNHEY and SMNVEV (reference sequence). This CDR3 is 15 amino acids long.

The chain links TRBV6-5 to TRBJ1-1; no clear D. Germline CDR1 reads MNHEY; CDR2 reads SVGAGI. CDR3 length equals 14 residues. Deletions cut 7 bases from V and 1 base from J, with 13 bases between. DNA for the CDR3: TGTGCCAGCACTCCCGCGGGCCCGAACACTGAAGCTTTCTTT. It encodes CASTPAGPNTEAFF.

The rearrangement links TRBV4-3 to TRBJ2-2; D is perhaps TRBD1 or TRBD2 (5 bases each). V was trimmed by 5 bases and J by 5 bases, leaving 27 bases between them. The CDR3 is 19 amino acids. Germline loops: CDR1 LGHNA, CDR2 YSLEER. The CDR3: CASSATYAAAGGLTGELFF. The CDR3 region has the DNA TGCGCCAGCAGCGCAACATACGCGGCGGCTGGGGGTTTAACCGGGGAGCTGTTTTTT.

This clone was seen a few times. The J gene is TRBJ1-6, the V gene TRBV28; D is perhaps TRBD1 (5 bases). V gave up 3 bases and J gave up 4 bases, with 13 bases separating them. CDR3 size: 16 residues. From germline, CDR1 is MDHEN and CDR2 SYDVKM. CDR3: CASSLRRVLYNSPLHF. The CDR3 nucleotides read TGTGCCAGCAGTTTGCGCAGGGTGTTATATAATTCACCCCTCCACTTT.

The chain carries TRBV30 and TRBJ2-2; 9 nucleotides match TRBD2. The ends lost 5 bases at V and 4 bases at J; junction bases unmatched: 8. The germline gives CDR1 GTSNPN, CDR2 SVGIG (reference sequence). This CDR3 spans 15 amino acids. CDR3 DNA sequence: TGTGCCTGGGATCCGGGACTAGCCATCACCGGGGAGCTGTTTTTT. Translated: CAWDPGLAITGELFF.

The chain carries TRBV29-1 and TRBJ1-4; D ambiguous. CDR3 length: 10 amino acids. With 4 bases removed from V and 6 bases from J, the gap between germline ends came to 3 bases. Germline assignment: CDR1 SQVTM and CDR2 ANQGSEA. CDR3 nucleotides: TGCAGCGTTGGTGATGAAAAACTGTTTTTT. It specifies CSVGDEKLFF.